These 17 T cell receptor beta chains share one sample of origin, sequenced in a study of regulatory T cells in long-lasting Graves disease. Investigators prepared the TCR beta libraries by applying iRepertoire HTBI primers and Arm-PCR of CDR3 regions. TCRdb itself ran the multiplex PCR reads through MiXCR, one entry per CDR3 protein. The sample comprises a few hundred thousand distinct CDR3 sequences, around an eighth of which are singletons, and roughly 10% rests with the top ten. Time point of the sample: newly diagnosed GD, antithyroid drugs for less than 3 months. Researchers made the TCR library from RNA that was extracted from PBMCs. This same sample was also part of a study on T cells in Graves' hyperthyroidism and ophthalmopathy.

The source was peripheral blood mononuclear cells (PBMCs), collected at new diagnosis, from a patient treated with antithyroid drugs. These receptors were taken from a man aged 30-40 years with Graves disease.

This clonotype showed up many times. The chain recombines TRBV28 with TRBJ2-5, with D possibly matching TRBD2 (5 bases). Deletions cut 7 bases from V and 2 bases from J, with 11 bases between. The CDR3 has 13 amino acids. Germline loops: CDR1 MDHEN, CDR2 SYDVKM. The DNA for the CDR3 is TGTGCCAGCATACTCCCGGGGCAAGAGACCCAGTACTTC. Translation: CASILPGQETQYF.

This clonotype was seen ten or more times. This chain joins TRBV28 and TRBJ2-5; TRBD2 matches at 7 bases. This CDR3 region has 14 residues. The germline V gene has CDR1 MDHEN and CDR2 SYDVKM. Trimming at V came to 5 bases and at J to 5 bases, leaving 8 bases not matched to a gene. CDR3 region: CASSPGREWETQYF. CDR3 bases: TGTGCCAGCAGTCCGGGGCGGGAGTGGGAGACCCAGTACTTC.

This clonotype was seen at least ten times. V usage is TRBV20-1 and J usage is TRBJ2-1; possible D gene TRBD2, 6 bases. The CDR3 contains 11 residues. The germline V gene encodes CDR1 DFQATT and CDR2 SNEGSKA (reference sequence). Trimming took 7 bases from V and 7 from J, leaving 11 bases between them. The CDR3 DNA sequence: TGCAGTGAACGGGAGATGAATGAGCAGTTCTTC. This encodes CSEREMNEQFF.

The chain carries TRBV9 and TRBJ2-7; 11 positions agree with TRBD1. V was pared by 3 bases and J by 1 base, with 3 bases of the junction left unmatched. This CDR3 contains 15 residues. Germline values: CDR1 SGDLS, CDR2 YYNGEE. The CDR3 sequence is CASSAGQGASYEQYF. DNA for the CDR3: TGTGCCAGCAGCGCCGGACAGGGGGCATCCTACGAGCAGTACTTC.

The J gene is TRBJ2-7, the V gene TRBV5-1, with 7 positions matching TRBD1. Germline loops: CDR1 SGHRS, CDR2 YFSETQ. The CDR3 covers 13 residues. V lost 2 bases and J lost 3; bases outside the gene matches: 2. The CDR3 sequence: CASSFTGVYEQYF. The CDR3 DNA follows: TGCGCCAGCAGCTTTACAGGGGTCTACGAGCAGTACTTC.

In regard to this clonotype: Since a much larger clone is just one base distant, this may be a read error. This chain links TRBV29-1 with TRBJ2-5; D call uncertain. The end of the DNA aligns better with TRBJ2-1, so the J call may be wrong. The CDR3 sequence is 14 residues long. Germline CDR1 reads SQVTM; CDR2 reads ANQGSEA. CDR3 in amino acids: CSVDRAYPVDEQFF. DNA for the CDR3: TGCAGCGTTGATAGGGCCTACCCGGTGGATGAGCAGTTCTTC.

This clonotype has ten or more counts. The chain employs TRBV29-1 and TRBJ2-1; no firm D call. Germline V gives CDR1 SQVTM, CDR2 ANQGSEA. The CDR3 runs to 14 residues. Trimming took 0 bases from V and 0 from J, leaving 6 bases between them. CDR3 loop: CSVEEEASYNEQFF. The DNA for the CDR3 is TGCAGCGTTGAAGAAGAGGCCTCCTACAATGAGCAGTTCTTC.

The chain uses TRBV6-1 and TRBJ2-7, with TRBD1 matching 7 bases. With V trimmed by 6 bases and J by 0 bases, 14 bases remained unmatched. CDR3 length equals 17 residues. CDR1 and CDR2 (germline): MNHNS, SASEGT. The CDR3, as DNA: TGTGCCAGCAGCCTGAGTCCGGGACAGAGCATCTCCTACGAGCAGTACTTC. Protein product: CASSLSPGQSISYEQYF.

This clonotype has a count of ten or more. The chain joins TRBV11-2 to TRBJ1-1, with 10 bases that match TRBD1. The J segment lost 7 bases and the V segment lost 3 bases, leaving 5 bases of the junction unmatched. The CDR3 contains 14 residues. The germline V gene has CDR1 SGHAT and CDR2 FQNNGV. CDR3 DNA sequence: TGTGCCAGCAGCTTGACAGGGGGCTTTAATGAAGCTTTCTTT. Its protein product is CASSLTGGFNEAFF.

The sample holds many counts of this clonotype. The chain combines TRBV19 with TRBJ2-3; 10 bases are shared with TRBD2. Germline CDR1 is LNHDA and CDR2 is SQIVND (reference sequence). Germline trimming cut 3 bases from V and 4 bases from J; bases unmatched to any gene: 7. The CDR3 is 16 residues long. The CDR3 bases are TGTGCCAGTAGTATTTCGGCTAGCGGGAGCGCAGATACGCAGTATTTT. Its protein is CASSISASGSADTQYF.

As concerns this clonotype: Without the conserved terminal phenylalanine or tryptophan, this CDR3 likely stems from a read error. The chain has TRBV27 and TRBJ2-1; 7 bases are shared with TRBD1. Germline V lookup: CDR1 MNHEY, CDR2 SMNVEV (reference sequence). The CDR3 has 15 residues. J gave up 2 bases and V 3 bases, and 4 bases lay outside the gene matches. The CDR3 spells CASSLGQGAYNEQFS. The CDR3 DNA reads as TGTGCCAGCAGTTTGGGGCAGGGGGCCTACAATGAGCAGTTCTCC.

The V and J genes are TRBV5-1 and TRBJ2-2; possibly TRBD2 for D (6 bases). Trimming left V 1 base short and J 4 bases short, with 14 bases between. CDR3 length equals 16 residues. Germline assignment: CDR1 SGHRS and CDR2 YFSETQ. In nucleotides, the CDR3 is TGCGCCAGCAGCTTGCGGCTAGCGAGTCGCACCGGGGAGCTGTTTTTT. Encoded protein: CASSLRLASRTGELFF.

Turning to this clonotype: Just one base apart from a much larger clone, this may be a read error. This chain connects TRBV5-1 to TRBJ2-3; 10 nucleotides align to TRBD1. The J call is doubtful: the DNA matches TRBJ2-1 better. The germline V gene has CDR1 SGHRS and CDR2 YFSETQ. The CDR3 covers 13 residues. CDR3 amino acids: CASTTGGRDAQFF. The CDR3 DNA reads as TGCGCCAGCACGACAGGGGGCAGGGATGCGCAGTTCTTC.

This clonotype came up many times. The gene calls are TRBV30 and TRBJ2-7; no clear D gene. The CDR3 length is 11 residues. Germline V CDR1 and CDR2: GTSNPN, SVGIG (reference sequence). V was pared by 0 bases and J by 5 bases, with 5 bases between. As DNA, the CDR3 is TGTGCCTGGAGTGTACCCAACGAGCAGTACTTC. This encodes CAWSVPNEQYF. Supplemented by reference TRBV30 and TRBJ2-7, the full variable domain reads SQTIHQWPATLVQPVGSPLSLECTVEGTSNPNLYWYRQAAGRGLQLLFYSVGIGQISSEVPQNLSASRPQDRQFILSSKKLLLSDSGFYLCAWSVPNEQYFGPGTRLTVT.

The J gene is TRBJ1-2, the V gene TRBV7-9; D is ambiguous. CDR1 is SEHNR, CDR2 FQNEAQ, per germline (reference sequence). The CDR3 sequence is 13 residues long. V was cut by 0 bases and J by 4 bases, with 6 bases left in between. The CDR3 sequence is CASSLAYAYGYTF. The DNA for the CDR3 is TGTGCCAGCAGCTTAGCGTACGCCTATGGCTACACCTTC. The whole variable domain, filled in from reference TRBV7-9 and TRBJ1-2, reads DTGVSQNPRHKITKRGQNVTFRCDPISEHNRLYWYRQTLGQGPEFLTYFQNEAQLEKSRLLSDRFSAERPKGSFSTLEIQRTEQGDSAMYLCASSLAYAYGYTFGSGTRLTVV.

Of note for this clonotype: This may be a read error: a much more frequent sequence differs by one nucleotide. This chain joins TRBV6-2 or TRBV6-3 and TRBJ1-1; possible D gene TRBD1, 5 bases. Trimming shortened V by 6 bases and J by 1 base, and 12 bases separated the two germline ends. This CDR3 is 14 amino acids long. The V gene's germline CDR1 is MNHEY and CDR2 SVGEGT. The CDR3 protein is CASSWGRKNTEAFF. In DNA, the CDR3 is TGTGCCAGCAGCTGGGGACGGAAGAACACTGAAGCTTTCTTT.

In its sample, this clonotype was seen many times. The rearrangement uses TRBV25-1 and TRBJ2-5, with 8 positions matching TRBD1. The J call may be faulty, since TRBJ2-1 better matches the DNA end. The germline CDR1 and CDR2 sequences are MGHDK and SYGVNS. CDR3 size: 15 residues. For the CDR3, the DNA is TGTGCCAGCACCACCGTGGGACAGGCTGCATCCCAGCAGTTCTTC. This gives the protein CASTTVGQAASQQFF.